The sequence of this T cell receptor beta chain was determined in a study of control samples from healthy donors and cancer patients. V was pared by 1 base and J by 2 bases, with 7 bases of the junction left unmatched. CDR3 length: 19 residues. The germline V gene has CDR1 KGHDR and CDR2 SFDVKD. Data came from immunoSEQ multiplex PCR; TCRdb stores just in-frame clones and leaves some out. The sample has over 150,000 clones, 90% seen once. The source is a woman between 45 and 60 years old in good health. The chain recombines TRBV24-1 with TRBJ2-3; 14 bases align to TRBD2. Sequenced: blood. The CDR3 loop is CATSDFRLAGGQVTDTQYF. In DNA form, the CDR3 reads TGTGCCACCAGTGATTTTAGACTAGCGGGGGGGCAAGTCACAGATACGCAGTATTTT.